A selection of T cell receptor beta chains follows, all from one sample in a study of blood T cell repertoires in COVID-19. The table came from immunoSEQ multiplex PCR; TCRdb's copy has only in-frame clones and leaves some out. The table lists approximately 440,000 clones, around 90% of them singletons. The sequenced sample was PBMCs or T cells enriched from blood (not recorded which). The receptors here all came from a woman aged 18-35 years who had recovered from COVID-19. Each CDR3 is given with its conserved first and last residue. Fields, in order: V gene, D gene, clone size, CDR3 length, J gene, CDR3 protein, CDR3 DNA. The D gene is left open where the match is weak. Clone size is stated in some rows and not others, as once, few, many or a class when expanded.

TRBV5-5	-	-	13	TRBJ2-7	CASSPAGRYEQYF	TGTGCCAGCAGCCCGGCGGGTAGATACGAGCAGTACTTC
TRBV5-4	TRBD2	few	15	TRBJ2-5	CASSLGTSEGETQYF	TGTGCCAGCAGCTTGGGGACTAGCGAGGGAGAGACCCAGTACTTC
TRBV7-2	-	-	15	TRBJ2-5	CASNPMGGASETQYF	TGTGCCAGCAACCCAATGGGGGGGGCCTCGGAGACCCAGTACTTC
TRBV2	TRBD1	-	15	TRBJ2-7	CASSANPGGGFEQYF	TGTGCCAGCAGTGCTAACCCAGGGGGCGGATTCGAGCAGTACTTC
TRBV6-4	-	-	15	TRBJ2-5	CASSDSCEQQETQYF	TGTGCCAGCAGTGACTCGTGCGAACAGCAAGAGACCCAGTACTTC
TRBV5-4	TRBD1	-	15	TRBJ2-3	CASSLGQGGVDTQYF	TGTGCCAGCAGCTTAGGACAGGGTGGGGTAGATACGCAGTATTTT
TRBV29-1	-	-	18	TRBJ2-6	CSVEDLRTTTTGANVLTF	TGCAGCGTTGAAGATCTAAGGACTACTACTACTGGGGCCAACGTCCTGACTTTC
TRBV4-1	-	-	15	TRBJ2-3	CASSQDAAGLDTQYF	TGCGCCAGCAGCCAAGATGCCGCGGGGTTAGATACGCAGTATTTT
TRBV29-1	-	-	13	TRBJ1-5	CSAVPGSNQPQHF	TGCAGCGCCGTACCGGGAAGCAATCAGCCCCAGCATTTT
TRBV5-1	TRBD1	-	16	TRBJ2-5	CASSLGTGGRGETQYF	TGCGCCAGCAGCTTGGGGACAGGGGGCAGGGGAGAGACCCAGTACTTC
TRBV4-1	TRBD2	-	16	TRBJ2-3	CASSQDLRGGTDTQYF	TGCGCCAGCAGCCAAGATCTGCGGGGGGGCACAGATACGCAGTATTTT
TRBV5-6	-	-	14	TRBJ1-3	CASRERGRGDTIYF	TGTGCCAGCAGGGAGAGGGGCCGGGGGGACACCATATATTTT
TRBV5-6	-	-	13	TRBJ2-1	CASSQLRDSEQFF	TGTGCCAGCAGCCAGCTGCGGGACTCCGAGCAGTTCTTC
TRBV7-9	-	-	14	TRBJ2-1	CASSFLQGSNEQFF	TGTGCCAGCAGCTTCCTACAGGGTAGCAATGAGCAGTTCTTC
TRBV7-2	-	-	14	TRBJ1-5	CASSLTGSGQPQHF	TGTGCCAGCAGCTTGACGGGATCGGGGCAGCCCCAGCATTTT
TRBV7-9	TRBD2	-	14	TRBJ2-3	CASSIAGGTDTQYF	TGTGCCAGCAGCATCGCGGGGGGCACAGATACGCAGTATTTT
TRBV30	TRBD1	-	14	TRBJ1-5	CAWGGQGASGPQHF	TGTGCCTGGGGCGGACAGGGGGCCTCCGGGCCCCAGCATTTT
TRBV6-5	-	few	14	TRBJ1-3	CASRFDSSGNTIYF	TGTGCCAGCAGATTCGACAGCTCTGGAAACACCATATATTTT
TRBV19	-	-	14	TRBJ1-5	CASSIQGSNQPQHF	TGTGCCAGTAGCATACAGGGTAGCAATCAGCCCCAGCATTTT